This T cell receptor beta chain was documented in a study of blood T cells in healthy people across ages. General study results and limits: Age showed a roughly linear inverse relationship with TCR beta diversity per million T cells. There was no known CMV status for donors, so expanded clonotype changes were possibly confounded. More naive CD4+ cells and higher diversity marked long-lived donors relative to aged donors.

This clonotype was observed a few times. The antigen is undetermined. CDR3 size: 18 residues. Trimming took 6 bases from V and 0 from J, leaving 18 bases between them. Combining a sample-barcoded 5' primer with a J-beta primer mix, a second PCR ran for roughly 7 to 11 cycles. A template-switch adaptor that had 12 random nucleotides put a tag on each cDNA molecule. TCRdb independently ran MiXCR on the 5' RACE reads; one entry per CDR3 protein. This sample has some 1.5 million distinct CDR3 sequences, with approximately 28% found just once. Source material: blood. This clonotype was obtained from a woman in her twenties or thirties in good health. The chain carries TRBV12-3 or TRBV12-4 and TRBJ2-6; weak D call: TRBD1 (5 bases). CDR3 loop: CASSLPNGRVSGANVLTF. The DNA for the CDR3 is TGTGCCAGCAGCCTCCCCAATGGCAGGGTCTCTGGGGCCAACGTCCTGACTTTC.